The 21 T cell receptor beta chains below come from one sample, sequenced in a study of CXCR3-negative and CXCR3-positive naive CD8 T cells. General study results and limits: CXCR3-negative naive cells had less hydrophobic TRB CDR3s than did CXCR3-positive naive cells.

Their cognate antigens are unknown. The study made its TRB cDNA libraries by 5' RACE, adding UMI labels. TCRdb reprocessed the 5' RACE reads and reports one entry per CDR3 protein, with no DNA. The sample has 150,000 or so distinct CDR3 sequences; the top ten hold under 0.5%. The sequenced sample consisted of naive CXCR3+ CD8+ T cells from blood. Subset defined: CD45RO-CCR7+CD27+CD95- naive CD8+ T cells expressing CXCR3 (TNR3+). These receptors came from a human donor in good health. Some clones in this sample may be carry-over from other donors' samples.

The chain has TRBV2 and TRBJ1-3; no DNA is available, so the TRBD1 call from TCRdb remains unchecked. The CDR3 totals 17 residues. The germline CDR1 and CDR2 sequences are SNHLY and FYNNEI. CDR3 sequence reads: CASSETPSGGSGNTIYF.

This chain joins TRBV4-1 and TRBJ1-5; checking the TCRdb D call of TRBD1 is not possible without DNA. Germline loops: CDR1 MGHRA, CDR2 YSYEKL. This CDR3 is built from 14 residues. The CDR3 sequence: CASSQGGALQPQHF.

The CDR3 sequence is CASSSRDIGQETQYF. V is TRBV7-9 and J is TRBJ2-5; no DNA is available, so the TRBD1 call from TCRdb remains unchecked. Germline values: CDR1 SEHNR, CDR2 FQNEAQ (reference sequence). This CDR3 is built from 15 residues.

The chain employs TRBV12-3 or TRBV12-4 and TRBJ2-2; TCRdb lists TRBD1, though no DNA is available to test this call. The CDR3 sequence is 17 residues long. CDR3 in amino acids: CASSSNSGTENTGELFF.

CDR3 sequence: CASSSTGTGNTGELFF. The genes are TRBV12-3 or TRBV12-4 and TRBJ2-2; the TRBD1 assignment by TCRdb is unverifiable without DNA. The CDR3 extends over 16 amino acids.

The chain joins TRBV2 to TRBJ2-7. The CDR3 spans 18 residues. Per germline, CDR1 SNHLY and CDR2 FYNNEI. The CDR3 region is CASSDSGTDNRYYYEQYF.

This chain links TRBV7-9 with TRBJ1-1; TCRdb's assignment of TRBD1 cannot be checked, as there is no DNA. Germline V gene lookup returns CDR1 SEHNR and CDR2 FQNEAQ (reference sequence). The CDR3 extends over 16 amino acids. The CDR3 sequence is CASSYAYRGLNTEAFF.

The genes are TRBV27 and TRBJ1-5; the TRBD1 assignment by TCRdb is unverifiable without DNA. The germline gives CDR1 MNHEY, CDR2 SMNVEV (reference sequence). This CDR3 contains 16 residues. Here the CDR3 reads CASRSVWGGGNQPQHF.

The rearrangement uses TRBV20-1 and TRBJ2-7; without DNA, the TCRdb call of TRBD1 cannot be checked. The germline gives CDR1 DFQATT, CDR2 SNEGSKA (reference sequence). The CDR3 spans 14 residues. The CDR3: CSALGRFLSYEQYF.

The chain links TRBV27 to TRBJ2-1; TCRdb gives TRBD1 as the D gene, but with no DNA this cannot be confirmed. The CDR3 has 16 amino acids. Germline CDR1 is MNHEY and CDR2 is SMNVEV (reference sequence). CDR3 residues: CAGSLFLAEGVNEQFF.

The chain is built from TRBV7-6 and TRBJ2-7. In germline, CDR1 is SGHVS, CDR2 FNYEAQ. The CDR3 has 15 amino acids. The CDR3 sequence: CASSVRLSGSYEQYF.

The chain carries TRBV5-1 and TRBJ2-2; TCRdb returns TRBD2, unconfirmable since there is no DNA. Germline V lookup: CDR1 SGHRS, CDR2 YFSETQ. This CDR3 region has 15 residues. The CDR3 loop reads CASSLGWEATGELFF. The whole variable domain, filled in from reference TRBV5-1 and TRBJ2-2, reads KAGVTQTPRYLIKTRGQQVTLSCSPISGHRSVSWYQQTPGQGLQFLFEYFSETQRNKGNFPGRFSGRQFSNSRSEMNVSTLELGDSALYLCASSLGWEATGELFFGEGSRLTVL.

The chain carries TRBV28 and TRBJ2-3; TCRdb lists TRBD1, though no DNA is available to test this call. CDR3 size: 16 residues. The germline V gene encodes CDR1 MDHEN and CDR2 SYDVKM. CDR3 residues: CASREGDSRYTDTQYF.

This rearrangement joins TRBV29-1 to TRBJ2-5. In germline, CDR1 is SQVTM, CDR2 ANQGSEA. This CDR3 is 14 amino acids long. The CDR3 here is CSVEEGNTQETQYF.

This chain links TRBV5-4 with TRBJ1-1. Germline CDR1 reads SGHNT; CDR2 reads YYREEE (reference sequence). The CDR3 sequence is 15 residues long. This CDR3 reads CASSDSSDISTEAFF.

The rearrangement uses TRBV21-1 and TRBJ1-2; the D call of TRBD1 rests on TCRdb alone, since no DNA is present to check it. TRBV21-1 is a known pseudogene. The CDR3 has 15 amino acids. CDR3 protein: CASSPGTGEDYGYTF.

This chain connects TRBV11-2 to TRBJ1-2. The V gene's germline CDR1 is SGHAT and CDR2 FQNNGV. The CDR3 loop spans 14 amino acids. CDR3 sequence: CASSRDLIDYGYTF.

The rearrangement links TRBV10-3 to TRBJ2-2; TCRdb outputs TRBD1, but without DNA this stays unchecked. The CDR3 has 15 residues. Germline V gives CDR1 ENHRY, CDR2 SYGVKD. The chain's CDR3 is CAISGGLSDTGELFF.

J is TRBJ2-1 and V is TRBV6-6; TCRdb selects TRBD1, and the lack of DNA leaves this call unchecked. Germline V gene data show CDR1 as MNHNY and CDR2 as SVGAGI (reference sequence). There are 15 residues in the CDR3. The CDR3 here is CASSPLWGGNNEQFF.

The genes are TRBV5-1 and TRBJ1-1. This CDR3 is 12 amino acids long. Per germline, CDR1 SGHRS and CDR2 YFSETQ. CDR3 amino acids: CASRLGTTEAFF.

The J gene is TRBJ1-4, the V gene TRBV21-1; checking the TCRdb D call of TRBD1 is not possible without DNA. TRBV21-1 is flagged as a pseudogene. The CDR3 totals 12 residues. The CDR3 reads CASLGTGQKLFF.